The clone carrying this T cell receptor (beta chain) was seen at least ten times. Its antigen is undetermined. TCRdb re-derived calls from the RT-PCR reads in MiXCR, one entry per CDR3 protein. This table has more than 400,000 distinct CDR3 sequences, 6% to 9% appearing once. This sample is part of a study of response to subunit inactivated influenza vaccine. Study-wide points: After each seasonal influenza vaccination, few new T cells are recruited, the authors suggested.

Here the sequenced sample was PBMCs from blood, taken around 25 months after vaccination. The sequence was collected from a man aged 50-75 years who received an inactivated influenza vaccine.

The CDR3: CASSLVAGAIYEQYF. The CDR3 nucleotides are TGTGCCAGCAGCCTAGTAGCGGGAGCGATCTACGAGCAGTACTTC. The rearrangement uses TRBV7-2 and TRBJ2-7, with 9 nucleotides matching TRBD2. V shed 5 bases and J 3 bases; nucleotides not matched to a gene: 8. The CDR3 is 15 residues long. The germline V gene has CDR1 SGHTA and CDR2 FQGNSA.